Below are 3 T cell receptor beta chains sequenced from a single sample in a study of regulatory T cells in long-lasting Graves disease. The time point is: newly diagnosed GD, antithyroid drugs for less than 3 months. There was RNA extracted from PBMCs, and the TCR library was made from it. iRepertoire HTBI primers and Arm-PCR of CDR3 regions built TCR beta libraries. Each CDR3 protein gets one entry after TCRdb re-called the multiplex PCR reads with MiXCR. This table has approximately 350,000 distinct CDR3 sequences, roughly 12% appearing once. The sample was also reused in another study, on T cells in Graves' hyperthyroidism and ophthalmopathy.

Sequencing was performed on peripheral blood mononuclear cells (PBMCs), taken at new diagnosis, from a patient treated with antithyroid drugs. The receptors derive from a woman under 30 with Graves disease.

This clonotype was seen at least ten times. The gene calls are TRBV5-4 and TRBJ2-1, with D unresolved. The length of the CDR3 is 14 residues. V was shortened by 1 base and J by 9 bases, with 14 bases between the two germline ends. Per the germline V gene, CDR1 is SGHNT and CDR2 is YYREEE (reference sequence). CDR3: CASSLLPASPEQFF. CDR3 in DNA: TGTGCCAGCAGCTTGCTTCCAGCCTCGCCTGAGCAGTTCTTC.

This clonotype was detected ten times or more. The chain links TRBV28 to TRBJ2-1; D not certain. The V end was cut by 9 bases, the J end by 0 bases, with 12 bases between. The CDR3 runs 14 residues. Germline V lookup: CDR1 MDHEN, CDR2 SYDVKM. CDR3 protein: CASKTVSSYNEQFF. As DNA, the CDR3 is TGTGCCAGTAAGACGGTTAGCTCCTACAATGAGCAGTTCTTC.

This chain uses TRBV6-1 with TRBJ1-5; D is ambiguous. Trimming took 6 bases from V and 2 from J, leaving 14 bases between them. CDR1 is MNHNS, CDR2 SASEGT, per germline. The CDR3 runs to 15 residues. The CDR3 sequence: CASSRKGIGNQPQHF. The DNA of the CDR3 is TGTGCCAGCAGCCGAAAGGGCATCGGCAATCAGCCCCAGCATTTT.